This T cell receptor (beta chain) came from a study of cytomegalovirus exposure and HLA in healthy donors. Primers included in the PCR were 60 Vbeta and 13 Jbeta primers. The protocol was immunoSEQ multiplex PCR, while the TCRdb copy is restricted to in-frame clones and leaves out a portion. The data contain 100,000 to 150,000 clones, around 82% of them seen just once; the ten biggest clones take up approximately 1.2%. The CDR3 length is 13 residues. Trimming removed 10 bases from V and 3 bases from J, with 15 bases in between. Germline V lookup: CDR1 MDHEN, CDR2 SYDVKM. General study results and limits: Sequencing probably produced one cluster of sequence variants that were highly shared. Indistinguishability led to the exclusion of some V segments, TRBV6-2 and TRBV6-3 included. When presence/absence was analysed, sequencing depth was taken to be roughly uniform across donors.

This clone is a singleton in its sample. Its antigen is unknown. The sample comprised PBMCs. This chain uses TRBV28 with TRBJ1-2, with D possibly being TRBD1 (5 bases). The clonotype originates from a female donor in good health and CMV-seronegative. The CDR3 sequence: CATTGGEYYGYTF. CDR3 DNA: TGTGCCACCACCGGGGGGGAATACTATGGCTACACCTTC.